The entry below describes one T cell receptor (beta chain). Its antigen is still unknown. This entry belongs to a study of beta chain features in type 1 diabetes. All of the isolated RNA was reverse transcribed, so expressed TCRB transcripts were sequenced. TCRdb's copy holds only in-frame clones and misses some; the assay was immunoSEQ multiplex PCR. Counted here are hundreds of thousands of clones, roughly 12% occurring once; the ten biggest clones make up approximately 0.02%. V lost 5 bases to trimming and J lost 6 bases, with 14 bases between them. CDR1 SGHNT and CDR2 YYREEE come from the germline V gene (reference sequence). The CDR3 covers 13 residues. Broader study findings: Patients with Type 1 diabetes showed moderately but significantly shorter TCRB CDR3s in all four CD4+ subsets.

The source is a man aged 18 to 29 with type 1 diabetes. The chain recombines TRBV5-4 with TRBJ1-2, with TRBD1 as a possible D gene (6 bases). The sample was naive CD4+ T cells from blood. CDR3 nucleotide sequence: TGTGCCAGCAGGCTACAGGGTTCAGATGGCTACACCTTC. Translating gives CASRLQGSDGYTF.